Below, 31 T cell receptor beta chains from the same sample are listed, as sequenced in a study of response to subunit inactivated influenza vaccine. MiXCR, run by TCRdb on the RT-PCR reads, gives a single entry per CDR3 protein. The sample lists 450,000 to 700,000 distinct CDR3 sequences, roughly 15% occurring once. Specimen: PBMCs from blood, collected 11 to 12 days after vaccination. Every receptor here comes from a man aged 50 or older who received an inactivated influenza vaccine.

V usage is TRBV7-9 and J usage is TRBJ2-1, with 13 bases aligning to TRBD2. The V gene's germline CDR1 is SEHNR and CDR2 FQNEAQ (reference sequence). J gave up 4 bases and V 5 bases, and 8 bases lay outside the gene matches. This CDR3 spans 17 amino acids. This chain's CDR3 is CASSGGLAGEAYNEQFF. The CDR3 DNA sequence: TGTGCCAGCAGCGGAGGACTAGCGGGAGAAGCGTACAATGAGCAGTTCTTC.

This clonotype came up a few times. The V gene is TRBV5-1, the J gene TRBJ2-5; D remains unclear. The CDR3 loop spans 14 amino acids. V was trimmed by 4 bases and J by 1 base, leaving 11 bases between them. Per the germline V gene, CDR1 is SGHRS and CDR2 is YFSETQ. CDR3 residues: CASSASPAQETQYF. In nucleotides, the CDR3 is TGCGCCAGCAGCGCCAGCCCAGCCCAAGAGACCCAGTACTTC.

The chain employs TRBV3-1 and TRBJ2-7; a weak D match, TRBD1 (5 bases). Germline CDR1 and CDR2: LGHDT and YNNKEL (reference sequence). The V end lost 0 bases, the J end lost 6 bases, and 21 bases lay between the germline ends. The CDR3 sequence is 17 residues long. CDR3 sequence reads: CASSQEGRDWPTGEQYF. In DNA form, the CDR3 reads TGTGCCAGCAGCCAAGAGGGGCGAGACTGGCCCACCGGCGAGCAGTACTTC.

This clonotype was recorded a few times. The rearrangement joins TRBV6-2 or TRBV6-3 to TRBJ2-1; 11 positions agree with TRBD2. From germline, CDR1 is MNHEY and CDR2 SVGEGT. The CDR3 runs to 14 residues. V gave up 6 bases and J gave up 6 bases; unmatched junction bases: 4. This CDR3 reads CASRLAGVPNEQFF. As DNA, the CDR3 is TGTGCCAGCAGACTAGCGGGAGTCCCCAATGAGCAGTTCTTC.

The J gene is TRBJ1-2, the V gene TRBV4-3; D is undetermined. The CDR3 spans 15 residues. Germline V CDR1 and CDR2: LGHNA, YSLEER. Trimming removed 5 bases at V and 5 bases at J, with 18 bases between. CDR3 DNA: TGCGCCAGCAGCTCCCATGTATCTCCCACTTATGGCTACACCTTC. It encodes CASSSHVSPTYGYTF.

The chain has TRBV12-3 or TRBV12-4 and TRBJ2-5; no firm D call. The CDR3 consists of 14 residues. V lost 3 bases to trimming and J lost 3 bases, with 11 bases between them. This chain's CDR3 is CASSFDGFEETQYF. The CDR3 DNA reads TGTGCCAGCAGTTTCGATGGTTTCGAAGAGACCCAGTACTTC.

The chain has TRBV29-1 and TRBJ1-4; D is unresolved. This CDR3 spans 16 amino acids. CDR1 is SQVTM and CDR2 is ANQGSEA in the germline V gene. Trimming took off 5 bases at V and 1 base at J, with 17 bases between the two ends. CDR3 sequence reads: CSVLSRVGGTNEKLFF. Written as DNA, the CDR3 is TGCAGCGTTTTATCTCGGGTCGGTGGAACTAATGAAAAACTGTTTTTT.

In its sample, this clonotype was seen once. The chain employs TRBV29-1 and TRBJ2-5; D possibly corresponds to TRBD1 (5 bases). Trimming took 3 bases from V and 4 from J, leaving 12 bases between them. Germline CDR1 SQVTM, CDR2 ANQGSEA. This CDR3 is built from 13 residues. For the CDR3, the DNA is TGCAGCGTTGATTATCAGGGAAGAGAGACCCAGTACTTC. Its protein is CSVDYQGRETQYF.

The chain is built from TRBV4-2 and TRBJ2-1, with D possibly TRBD2 on 6 matching bases. This CDR3 is built from 14 residues. In germline, CDR1 is LGHNA, CDR2 YNFKEQ. Trimming took off 1 base at V and 6 bases at J, with 10 bases between the two ends. CDR3 in amino acids: CASSQGGLPNEQFF. CDR3 bases: TGTGCCAGCAGCCAAGGGGGACTCCCCAATGAGCAGTTCTTC.

V is TRBV15 and J is TRBJ2-5, with TRBD1 matching 9 bases. V was clipped by 1 base and J by 4 bases; unmatched bases: 7. Germline-derived CDR1 and CDR2 are LNHNV and YYDKDF (reference sequence). The CDR3 has 16 amino acids. In nucleotides, the CDR3 is TGTGCCACCAGCAGAGTTGGACAGGGGTTTTCAGAGACCCAGTACTTC. Protein product: CATSRVGQGFSETQYF.

This chain joins TRBV12-3 or TRBV12-4 and TRBJ2-4; TRBD1 might be the D (6 bases). Deletions cut 4 bases from V and 9 bases from J, with 16 bases between. The CDR3 contains 14 residues. In DNA form, the CDR3 reads TGTGCCAGCAGTTCAAGGACAGCCATGGGCATTCAGTACTTC. It encodes CASSSRTAMGIQYF.

This clonotype has only a few counts. The CDR3 loop reads CASSLDRGLSPLHF. The CDR3 DNA follows: TGTGCCAGCAGCTTAGACAGGGGGCTTTCACCCCTCCACTTT. The chain links TRBV7-9 to TRBJ1-6, with 9 nucleotides matching TRBD1. The CDR3 is 14 residues long. The V gene's germline CDR1 is SEHNR and CDR2 FQNEAQ (reference sequence). J was trimmed by 9 bases and V by 1 base; bases with no gene match: 1.

The genes are TRBV7-9 and TRBJ2-7; 9 bases agree with TRBD1. V gave up 2 bases and J gave up 4 bases; unmatched junction bases: 6. CDR3 length equals 15 residues. Germline V gives CDR1 SEHNR, CDR2 FQNEAQ (reference sequence). The CDR3 loop reads CASSLIRDRVYEQYF. The CDR3 DNA reads as TGTGCCAGCAGCTTAATTCGGGACAGGGTGTACGAGCAGTACTTC.

The rearrangement links TRBV11-2 to TRBJ2-2; a possible D gene is TRBD2 (6 bases). The germline CDR1 and CDR2 sequences are SGHAT and FQNNGV. Trimming took 5 bases from V and 7 from J, leaving 23 bases between them. This CDR3 region has 17 residues. The CDR3 region has the DNA TGTGCCAGCAGCCCCCTCCCGGGACTCGAGAAAGGCGGGGAGCTGTTTTTT. Translated, it gives CASSPLPGLEKGGELFF.

CDR3 loop: CSASPLHF. DNA of the CDR3: TGCAGTGCTAGTCCCCTCCACTTT. The V call is TRBV20-1, the J call TRBJ1-6; D is unresolved. V lost 3 bases and J lost 13, with 1 base in between. Germline V lookup: CDR1 DFQATT, CDR2 SNEGSKA (reference sequence). CDR3 size: 8 residues.

This clonotype was counted ten times or more. The gene calls are TRBV4-3 and TRBJ2-2; no clear D gene. The CDR3 runs to 16 residues. Looked up from germline, CDR1 is LGHNA and CDR2 is YSLEER. Trimming took off 1 base at V and 1 base at J, with 10 bases between the two ends. CDR3 DNA: TGCGCCAGCAGCCAAGGGATGCTGCAGAACACCGGGGAGCTGTTTTTT. It translates to CASSQGMLQNTGELFF.

This chain uses TRBV4-3 with TRBJ1-1; D not certain. This CDR3 contains 15 residues. Trimming took 0 bases from V and 6 from J, leaving 14 bases between them. The germline CDR1 and CDR2 sequences are LGHNA and YSLEER. The CDR3 sequence: CASSQDSAGRAEAFF. The CDR3 DNA reads TGCGCCAGCAGCCAAGATTCGGCAGGACGGGCTGAAGCTTTCTTT.

CDR3 DNA: TGCGCCAGCAGCTTGGGGCAGGGAAATCACAATGAGCAGTTCTTC. This codes for CASSLGQGNHNEQFF. The V call is TRBV5-1, the J call TRBJ2-1, with D maybe TRBD1 (5 bases). This CDR3 region has 15 residues. Germline values: CDR1 SGHRS, CDR2 YFSETQ. The germline V and J ends were trimmed by 0 bases and 5 bases, with 12 bases remaining between them.

This clonotype was recorded at least ten times. This chain connects TRBV12-3 or TRBV12-4 to TRBJ2-1; tentatively, D is TRBD1 or TRBD2 (5 bases each). The CDR3 spans 17 residues. Trimming left V 2 bases short and J 8 bases short, with 22 bases between. CDR3 DNA sequence: TGTGCCAGCAGTTTAAATAGTGTCGGGACCCTATCCCATGAGCAGTTCTTC. Translating gives CASSLNSVGTLSHEQFF.

This clonotype was detected a few times. The chain has TRBV20-1 and TRBJ2-3; no definite D call. CDR1 and CDR2 (germline): DFQATT, SNEGSKA (reference sequence). The CDR3 contains 11 residues. Trimming removed 3 bases at V and 2 bases at J, with 3 bases between. The CDR3 reads CSASLTDTQYF. The CDR3 DNA reads TGCAGTGCTAGCCTCACAGATACGCAGTATTTT.

A few counts support this clonotype. The chain employs TRBV12-3 or TRBV12-4 and TRBJ2-7, with D hard to call. The CDR3 covers 13 residues. With 2 bases removed from V and 3 bases from J, the gap between germline ends came to 8 bases. CDR3 protein: CASSLLQIYEQYF. The CDR3, as DNA: TGTGCCAGCAGTTTATTACAAATCTACGAGCAGTACTTC.

This clonotype was observed a handful of times. V usage is TRBV9 and J usage is TRBJ2-1; 8 bases align to TRBD2. The germline CDR1 and CDR2 sequences are SGDLS and YYNGEE. With V trimmed by 0 bases and J by 3 bases, 2 bases remained unmatched. CDR3 size: 15 residues. The CDR3 sequence: CASSVDSGNYNEQFF. For the CDR3, the DNA is TGTGCCAGCAGCGTAGATAGCGGGAACTACAATGAGCAGTTCTTC. Variable domain in full (rest from reference TRBV9 and TRBJ2-1): DSGVTQTPKHLITATGQRVTLRCSPRSGDLSVYWYQQSLDQGLQFLIQYYNGEERAKGNILERFSAQQFPDLHSELNLSSLELGDSALYFCASSVDSGNYNEQFFGPGTRLTVL.

The sample holds a few counts of this clonotype. The chain couples TRBV18 to TRBJ2-3, with D unresolved. The ends were cut back, 0 bases at V and 4 bases at J, with 5 bases in the middle. The CDR3 covers 13 residues. CDR1 is KGHSH, CDR2 LQKENI, per germline. The CDR3 sequence is CASSPPYPDTQYF. DNA of the CDR3: TGTGCCAGCTCACCACCGTACCCAGATACGCAGTATTTT. Based on the CDR3 plus reference TRBV18 and TRBJ2-3, the full variable domain is NAGVMQNPRHLVRRRGQEARLRCSPMKGHSHVYWYRQLPEEGLKFMVYLQKENIIDESGMPKERFSAEFPKEGPSILRIQQVVRGDSAAYFCASSPPYPDTQYFGPGTRLTVL.

This clonotype was observed many times. This chain connects TRBV28 to TRBJ2-7; no definite D call. The V end was cut by 2 bases, the J end by 3 bases, with 5 bases between. This CDR3 contains 12 residues. Germline V gene lookup returns CDR1 MDHEN and CDR2 SYDVKM. The CDR3 sequence is CASSLIGYEQYF. The CDR3, as DNA: TGTGCCAGCAGTTTAATTGGCTACGAGCAGTACTTC. Full variable domain (rest looked up from reference TRBV28 and TRBJ2-7): DVKVTQSSRYLVKRTGEKVFLECVQDMDHENMFWYRQDPGLGLRLIYFSYDVKMKEKGDIPEGYSVSREKKERFSLILESASTNQTSMYLCASSLIGYEQYFGPGTRLTVT.

This clonotype was counted between two and nine times. The chain couples TRBV28 to TRBJ1-1, with D unclear. Trimming removed 3 bases from V and 1 base from J, with 9 bases in between. The CDR3 is 14 amino acids. Germline CDR1 and CDR2: MDHEN and SYDVKM. The CDR3: CASSFGLANTEAFF. The CDR3 nucleotides are TGTGCCAGCAGTTTCGGGCTAGCGAACACTGAAGCTTTCTTT. The variable domain in full, completed from reference TRBV28 and TRBJ1-1, reads DVKVTQSSRYLVKRTGEKVFLECVQDMDHENMFWYRQDPGLGLRLIYFSYDVKMKEKGDIPEGYSVSREKKERFSLILESASTNQTSMYLCASSFGLANTEAFFGQGTRLTVV.

This clonotype was seen only a few times. The chain is built from TRBV3-1 and TRBJ2-4, with TRBD1 as a possible D gene (6 bases). The V and J ends lost 1 base and 0 bases respectively, with 13 bases between them. CDR3 size: 17 residues. Germline V gives CDR1 LGHDT, CDR2 YNNKEL (reference sequence). The CDR3 loop reads CASSQGTGLIAKNIQYF. In DNA, the CDR3 is TGTGCCAGCAGCCAAGGAACAGGGTTAATAGCCAAAAACATTCAGTACTTC. The variable domain in full, completed from reference TRBV3-1 and TRBJ2-4, reads DTAVSQTPKYLVTQMGNDKSIKCEQNLGHDTMYWYKQDSKKFLKIMFSYNNKELIINETVPNRFSPKSPDKAHLNLHINSLELGDSAVYFCASSQGTGLIAKNIQYFGAGTRLSVL.

The genes are TRBV29-1 and TRBJ2-7; D perhaps matches TRBD1 (6 bases). CDR1 and CDR2 (germline): SQVTM, ANQGSEA. The ends were cut back, 0 bases at V and 0 bases at J, with 12 bases in the middle. The CDR3 has 15 residues. The CDR3 bases are TGCAGCGTTGAAGATCCAGACAGGAGCTCCTACGAGCAGTACTTC. Its protein product is CSVEDPDRSSYEQYF.

The rearrangement uses TRBV12-3 or TRBV12-4 and TRBJ2-7; D unclear. Trimming left V 0 bases short and J 3 bases short, with 6 bases between. The CDR3 extends over 13 amino acids. CDR3 DNA sequence: TGTGCCAGCAGTTTAGCGCGGTTCTACGAGCAGTACTTC. Amino acid sequence: CASSLARFYEQYF.

The chain recombines TRBV6-5 with TRBJ1-5, with a tentative D call TRBD1 (6 bases). The ends were cut back, 0 bases at V and 0 bases at J, with 15 bases in the middle. This CDR3 contains 18 residues. Germline V lookup: CDR1 MNHEY, CDR2 SVGAGI. The CDR3 loop is CASSYSTGYSYSNQPQHF. DNA of the CDR3: TGTGCCAGCAGTTACTCGACAGGCTACTCTTATAGCAATCAGCCCCAGCATTTT.

This clonotype was picked up many times. The rearrangement uses TRBV20-1 and TRBJ2-5, with D perhaps being TRBD1 or TRBD2 (5 bases each). Trimming cost V 1 base and J 5 bases, with 5 bases left between them. Germline CDR1 DFQATT, CDR2 SNEGSKA (reference sequence). This CDR3 is built from 11 residues. CDR3 sequence (DNA): TGCAGTGCTAGAGGGGGGGAGACCCAGTACTTC. Its protein is CSARGGETQYF.

This clonotype turned up a few times. The V gene is TRBV5-6, the J gene TRBJ2-5; TRBD1 is a possible D gene (6 bases). The ends were cut back, 4 bases at V and 5 bases at J, with 12 bases in the middle. Germline V gene lookup returns CDR1 SGHDT and CDR2 YYEEEE. The CDR3 covers 13 residues. CDR3 amino acids: CASSQGKVETQYF. The CDR3 DNA reads TGTGCCAGCAGCCAGGGGAAGGTGGAGACCCAGTACTTC.